This TCR beta chain was sequenced for a study of siplizumab effects on memory and regulatory T cells. The study, taken as a whole, reports: Proliferating Tregs from siplizumab cultures lacked functional confirmation of suppression. Phenotypic classification as naive or memory proved unattainable for roughly 75-96% of proliferating CD4+ or CD8+ clones. Alloreactive sequences tracing back to unstimulated CD4+ memory cells were significantly reduced by siplizumab.

Produced via immunoSEQ multiplex PCR; TCRdb's table is partial and in-frame only. The table records approximately 120,000 clones, roughly 93% of them present only once. A note on this clone: What it binds is unknown.

Sequenced material: non-Treg CD4+ T cells sorted from blood. The receptor was derived from a human donor in good health.

The CDR3 here is CASSPRLGQGNQYF. The CDR3 region has the DNA TGTGCCAGCAGCCCGCGACTGGGACAGGGAAATCAGTACTTC. This chain links TRBV7-2 with TRBJ2-4, with TRBD1 matching 9 bases. Per germline, CDR1 SGHTA and CDR2 FQGNSA. The CDR3 totals 14 residues. The ends lost 5 bases at V and 12 bases at J; junction bases unmatched: 11.